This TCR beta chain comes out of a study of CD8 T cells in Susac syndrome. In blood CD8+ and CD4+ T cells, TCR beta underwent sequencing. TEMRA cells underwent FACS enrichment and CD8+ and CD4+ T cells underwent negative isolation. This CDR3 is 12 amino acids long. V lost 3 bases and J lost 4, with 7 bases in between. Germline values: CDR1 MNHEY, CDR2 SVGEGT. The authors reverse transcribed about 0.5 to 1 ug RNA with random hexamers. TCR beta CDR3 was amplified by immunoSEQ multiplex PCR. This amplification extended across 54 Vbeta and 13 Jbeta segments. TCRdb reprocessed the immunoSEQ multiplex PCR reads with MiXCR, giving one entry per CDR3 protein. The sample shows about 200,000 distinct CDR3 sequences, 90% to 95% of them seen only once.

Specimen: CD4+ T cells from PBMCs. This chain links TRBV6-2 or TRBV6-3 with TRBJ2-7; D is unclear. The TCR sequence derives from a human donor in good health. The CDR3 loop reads CASSYPVYEQYF. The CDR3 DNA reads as TGTGCCAGCAGTTATCCTGTATACGAGCAGTACTTC.